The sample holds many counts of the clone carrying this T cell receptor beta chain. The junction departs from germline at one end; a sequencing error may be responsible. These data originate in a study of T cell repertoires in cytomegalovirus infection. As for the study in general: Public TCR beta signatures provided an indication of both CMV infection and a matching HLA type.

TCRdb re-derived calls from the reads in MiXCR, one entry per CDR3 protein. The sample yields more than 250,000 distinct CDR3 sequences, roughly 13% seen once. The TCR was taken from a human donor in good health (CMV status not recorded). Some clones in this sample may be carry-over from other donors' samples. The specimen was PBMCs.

This CDR3 reads CASSSAANVLTF. As DNA, the CDR3 is TGTGCCAGCAGCTCTGCGGCCAACGTCCTGACTTTC. This chain uses TRBV7-2 with TRBJ2-6; D is unresolved. Germline CDR1 reads SGHTA; CDR2 reads FQGNSA. This CDR3 region has 12 residues.